This entry lists 9 T cell receptor beta chains sequenced from one sample in a study of blood T cell repertoires in COVID-19. Sequencing was performed with immunoSEQ multiplex PCR; in TCRdb, only in-frame clones are kept and a portion is missing. This table holds under 250,000 clones, roughly 83% found once. The sample consisted of peripheral blood. These receptors originate from a woman in her seventies with active or convalescent COVID-19.

The chain links TRBV6-5 to TRBJ1-2, with 7 nucleotides matching TRBD1. Per the germline V gene, CDR1 is MNHEY and CDR2 is SVGAGI. The CDR3 length is 13 residues. V dropped 7 bases and J dropped 3; count of bases not matched to a gene: 5. Here the CDR3 reads CASKRGPDYGYTF. The DNA for the CDR3 is TGTGCCAGCAAGAGGGGGCCGGACTATGGCTACACCTTC.

The V and J genes are TRBV3-1 (or the pseudogene TRBV3-2) and TRBJ1-6; TRBD1 is a possible D gene (5 bases). This CDR3 spans 15 amino acids. V was trimmed by 1 base and J by 9 bases, leaving 13 bases between them. CDR1 and CDR2 from the germline V gene are LGHDT and YNNKEL (reference sequence). The CDR3 protein is CASSQGWGEGSPLHF. CDR3 bases: TGTGCCAGCAGCCAAGGGTGGGGCGAAGGTTCACCCCTCCACTTT.

The chain is built from TRBV7-9 and TRBJ2-1; the match to TRBD2 covers 11 bases. This CDR3 contains 17 residues. Germline trimming cut 0 bases from V and 4 bases from J; bases unmatched to any gene: 5. CDR1 is SEHNR and CDR2 is FQNEAQ in the germline V gene (reference sequence). CDR3 in amino acids: CASSLAATSGAYNEQFF. In DNA, the CDR3 is TGTGCCAGCAGCTTAGCTGCGACTAGCGGGGCGTACAATGAGCAGTTCTTC.

The chain has TRBV28 and TRBJ1-2, with TRBD1 matching over 9 bases. V shed 6 bases and J 2 bases; nucleotides not matched to a gene: 4. Germline V gene data show CDR1 as MDHEN and CDR2 as SYDVKM. The CDR3 spans 14 residues. The CDR3 DNA sequence: TGTGCCAGCAGGTCCGGACAGGGGAACTATGGCTACACCTTC. It is translated as CASRSGQGNYGYTF.

This chain connects TRBV6-6 to TRBJ1-1; D gene uncertain. The CDR3 is made up of 14 amino acids. V was trimmed by 6 bases and J by 0 bases, leaving 11 bases between them. Germline V gene sequence: CDR1 MNHNY, CDR2 SVGAGI (reference sequence). In DNA, the CDR3 is TGTGCCAGCAGACCCCGGGAGATGAACACTGAAGCTTTCTTT. Protein product: CASRPREMNTEAFF.

This chain uses TRBV10-1 with TRBJ2-3, with 9 bases that match TRBD1. The CDR3 runs 14 residues. Germline V gene sequence: CDR1 WNHNN, CDR2 SYGVQD (reference sequence). The V gene end was trimmed by 7 bases and the J gene end by 6 bases; junction bases not matched to a gene: 8. Here the CDR3 DNA reads TGCGCCAGCACCCGGGGACAGGGCGACGATACGCAGTATTTT. It yields the protein CASTRGQGDDTQYF.

This clone is a singleton in its sample. The rearrangement joins TRBV19 to TRBJ1-2, with D maybe TRBD1 (6 bases). The CDR3 totals 13 residues. Between the trimmed V and J ends, which lost 5 bases and 7 bases, there was a span of 14 bases. Germline assignment: CDR1 LNHDA and CDR2 SQIVND (reference sequence). The CDR3, as DNA: TGTGCCAGTAGTCCCCCTCAAGGGGGTGGCTACACCTTC. Translated: CASSPPQGGGYTF.

This clone occurred a few times. CDR3 sequence reads: CASRTGVLGGYTF. As DNA, the CDR3 is TGTGCCAGCAGGACAGGGGTACTTGGTGGCTACACCTTC. This rearrangement joins TRBV12-3 or TRBV12-4 to TRBJ1-2, with 8 nucleotides matching TRBD1. V was clipped by 6 bases and J by 7 bases; unmatched bases: 7. The CDR3 is made up of 13 amino acids.

Details on this clone: Mismatch with germline at one junction end may stem from a read error. This chain links TRBV10-3 with TRBJ1-2; TRBD1 matches 7 bases. This CDR3 comprises 13 residues. The germline V gene encodes CDR1 ENHRY and CDR2 SYGVKD. The CDR3 loop is CATSVTGPYGYTF. In DNA, the CDR3 is TGTGCCACCAGTGTGACAGGGCCCTATGGCTACACCTTC.